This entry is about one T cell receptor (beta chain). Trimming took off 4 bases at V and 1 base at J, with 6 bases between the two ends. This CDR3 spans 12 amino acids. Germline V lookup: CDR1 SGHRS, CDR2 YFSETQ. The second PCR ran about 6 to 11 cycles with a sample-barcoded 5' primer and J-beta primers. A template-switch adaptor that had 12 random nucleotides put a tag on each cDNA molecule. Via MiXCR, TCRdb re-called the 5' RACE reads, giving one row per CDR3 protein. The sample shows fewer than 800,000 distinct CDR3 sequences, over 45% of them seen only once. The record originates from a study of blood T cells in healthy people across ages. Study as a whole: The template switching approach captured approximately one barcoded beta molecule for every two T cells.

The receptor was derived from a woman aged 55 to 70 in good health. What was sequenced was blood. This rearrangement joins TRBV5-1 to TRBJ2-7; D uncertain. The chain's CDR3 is CASSPKSYEQYF. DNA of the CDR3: TGCGCCAGCAGCCCCAAGTCCTACGAGCAGTACTTC. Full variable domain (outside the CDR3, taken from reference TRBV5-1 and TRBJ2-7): KAGVTQTPRYLIKTRGQQVTLSCSPISGHRSVSWYQQTPGQGLQFLFEYFSETQRNKGNFPGRFSGRQFSNSRSEMNVSTLELGDSALYLCASSPKSYEQYFGPGTRLTVT.